This TCR beta chain was sequenced for a study of Ad26.COV2.S vaccination and SARS-CoV-2 variants (dated by TCRdb to the early 2020s). Some background on the complete study: Vaccine-arm donors came from COV1001, a multicentre, randomized, double-blind, placebo-controlled phase I-IIa trial of Ad26.COV2.S in healthy adults. Dosing of Ad26.COV2.S was intramuscular, at either 5x10^10 or 1x10^11 viral particles, delivered as one shot or as two shots spaced 56 days apart. Blinding of investigators to trial group allocation was maintained during experiments and outcome assessment. The specificity and breadth of SARS-CoV-2-reactive T cell receptors after Ad26.COV2.S vaccination were assessed by TCRbeta repertoire sequencing. The TCR-sequenced set comprised about 32 samples: around 20 Ad26.COV2.S vaccine recipients, 5 placebo recipients and 8 SARS-CoV-2 convalescent individuals. Trial participants were randomized into five groups of five, in which low-dose or high-dose Ad26.COV2.S was given once or twice, or placebo was given on both occasions. Study-level results and caveats: After vaccination, spike-specific CD8+ and CD4+ T cell responses were reported to show substantial breadth. Compared with placebo recipients, Ad26.COV2.S recipients showed higher spike-specific TCR breadth (P = 0.0014). Vaccine and placebo recipients had comparable non-spike TCR breadth, which fits with the vaccine containing only spike. The study was not powered for comparison of responses between vaccine doses or regimens. The authors noted that total T cell responses may have been underestimated by the TCR breadth and depth analyses.

TCRbeta CDR3 regions were sequenced with the immunoSEQ Assay. After extraction, genomic DNA underwent amplification by bias-controlled multiplex PCR, followed by high-throughput sequencing. On the authors' methods: To quantify the absolute abundance of every unique TCRbeta CDR3 region, sequences were collapsed and filtered. T cell fraction was estimated by normalization of TCRbeta template counts to usable DNA, with usable DNA being measured through amplification of reference genes present in all nucleated cells. Repertoire TCRs were annotated as SARS-CoV-2-specific by exact matching of V gene, CDR3 amino acid sequence and J gene to a known reactive TCR set. The reference SARS-CoV-2 TCR set was derived from MIRA and filtered for enrichment in COVID-19-positive ImmuneCODE repertoires, a step that removed public or cross-reactive TCRs. Using the MIRA antigens, annotated TCRs were further analysed by specific ORF or by position within an ORF. Depth was the summed frequency of annotated unique rearrangements, while breadth was defined as annotated unique rearrangements over total unique productive rearrangements. Group comparisons of TCR breadth used two-sided Wilcoxon rank-sum tests. TCRdb took over this immuneACCESS table, retaining in-frame rearrangements with V and J assigned. Such tables are incomplete; in checked studies, under half of the missing clones stem from an unresolved V gene, and the remainder is unexplained. V and J calls and clone size are copied from that table; D and trimming were computed from the DNA. The sample has about 250,000 clones on record, about 83% of them singletons. The ten largest clonotypes hold nearly 3% of the sample.

From V the trimming removes 8 bases and from J it removes 6 bases, while the gene matches leave 12 bases of the junction unaccounted for. From a lookup of the germline V gene (reference sequence), CDR1 and CDR2 are LNHDA and SQIVND. Including cysteine and phenylalanine, the CDR3 has 14 amino acids. Only the CDR3 portion is preserved as DNA: 42 bases, with reading frame beginning at the first base. The sample's treatment or condition label is to be understood as: 19 received Ad26.COV2.S at low or high dose, single or two shots; roughly five received placebo; per-sample allocation not given. Repertoires of vaccine and placebo recipients were sequenced from samples taken on day 63 after the first injection. Between 29 July and 7 August 2020, Cohort 1b enrolled some 25 adults aged 18-55 years at one site in Boston, USA. Ad26.COV2.S consisted of a replication-incompetent adenovirus type 26 vector by which a prefusion-stabilized SARS-CoV-2 spike protein from the original Wuhan strain was expressed.

Points on this clone: This clone's antigen is unknown. Per-base qualities were not stored, and no clone one base away is much larger.

The input for sequencing was peripheral blood, taken in a trial of Ad26.COV2.S vaccine versus placebo. The source is a person aged 18-60 years who received the Ad26.COV2.S COVID-19 vaccine or a placebo. The rearrangement joined TRBV19 to TRBJ1-2, with 7 bases in between that match TRBD1. DNA sequence: TGTGCCAGTGGATCGAACAGGGGAAAGCATGGCTACACCTTC. Its translation reads: CASGSNRGKHGYTF.